Here is one T cell receptor (beta chain) with its context. What it binds is unknown. This entry comes from a study of cytomegalovirus exposure and HLA in healthy donors. Study findings and constraints: Cytomegalovirus-associated TCR beta chains were listed, numbering under 200. An assumption of roughly uniform sequencing depth across donors underlay the presence/absence analyses. According to a later analysis, most TCR beta chains associated with CMV appeared HLA-restricted.

Per germline, CDR1 SGHTA and CDR2 FQGNSA. The CDR3 is 18 residues long. Between the trimmed V and J ends, which lost 5 bases and 2 bases, there was a span of 24 bases. PCR used 60 Vbeta primers and 13 Jbeta primers. The repertoire was sequenced with immunoSEQ multiplex PCR; TCRdb's copy has only in-frame clones and lacks some. This table has about 100,000 clones, approximately 81% appearing once. Sequenced sample: PBMCs. The origin of this receptor is a female donor in good health and CMV-seropositive. This chain links TRBV7-2 with TRBJ1-1, with a possible D match to TRBD1 (5 bases). In DNA form, the CDR3 reads TGTGCCAGCAGCCCGGTGGCAGCGGGGCGTTTTAGAAACACTGAAGCTTTCTTT. As protein: CASSPVAAGRFRNTEAFF.